What follows describes a single T cell receptor beta chain. Its antigen is unidentified. There are 15 residues in the CDR3. CDR1 SGHAT and CDR2 FQNNGV come from the germline V gene. V was trimmed by 0 bases and J by 6 bases, leaving 12 bases between them. This record belongs to a study of T-cell reconstitution after alpha-beta-depleted transplantation in children. Study findings and constraints: Where alpha-beta T cells came from about two months after transplant was reportedly several hundred expanded graft clones.

Library preparation (for TCRbeta) was performed with unique molecular identifiers. TCRdb reprocessed the PCR reads via MiXCR and lists one record per CDR3 protein. The sample has a few hundred thousand distinct CDR3 sequences; about a quarter are singletons. This sequence was found in a boy younger than two with Wiskott-Aldrich syndrome, due to receive a stem cell transplant. This specimen was PBMCs, taken before TCRalphabeta/CD19-depleted stem cell transplant. The V call is TRBV11-2, the J call TRBJ2-1, with unresolved D. CDR3 nucleotide sequence: TGTGCCAGCAGCTTAGATCGGTCCAGCTCCAATGAGCAGTTCTTC. It specifies CASSLDRSSSNEQFF.